The source of this TCR beta chain is a study of blood T cell repertoires in COVID-19. Across the whole study: Samples came from the United States, Italy and Spain, spanning acute and convalescent COVID-19. Sources were T cells, B-cell-depleted T cells, or PBMCs; the material itself was cDNA or gDNA.

The authors' processing: Reference gene primer amplification in the assay estimated nucleated cell counts. Sequencing used immunoSEQ multiplex PCR; TCRdb keeps in-frame clones, though not all of them. V and J calls plus clone size are reproduced from that table; the DNA served to infer D and trimming. The sample holds more than 100,000 clones, 84% seen once. V gave up 1 base and J gave up 4 bases, with 16 bases separating them. This CDR3 contains 16 residues. Looked up from germline, CDR1 is SEHNR and CDR2 is FQNEAQ (reference sequence). Sequencing was carried out using peripheral blood. The V gene is TRBV7-9, the J gene TRBJ1-2; a weak D match, TRBD1 (6 bases). This receptor was taken from a woman aged 80 or over with acute or convalescent COVID-19. CDR3 amino acids: CASSLVGAQGVYGYTF. DNA for the CDR3: TGTGCCAGCAGCTTAGTGGGGGCCCAGGGCGTCTATGGCTACACCTTC. Full variable domain (rest looked up from reference TRBV7-9 and TRBJ1-2): DTGVSQNPRHKITKRGQNVTFRCDPISEHNRLYWYRQTLGQGPEFLTYFQNEAQLEKSRLLSDRFSAERPKGSFSTLEIQRTEQGDSAMYLCASSLVGAQGVYGYTFGSGTRLTVV.